This TCR beta chain emerged from a study of CXCR3-negative and CXCR3-positive naive CD8 T cells (dated by TCRdb to about 2019). General notes on the study: Around 140 million TRB reads were obtained in total, roughly 1.5 +/- 0.3 million reads per library. Diversity and physicochemical repertoire analyses were performed on some eleven donors pooled from two independent experiments. Naive subsets from about five donors and memory cells from 3 donors were included in the TRBV-TRBJ cluster analysis.

For this clonotype: What antigen it recognizes has not been identified.

The instrument was a NextSeq 550. The Human TCR Profiling Kit (MiLaboratory) was used to make UMI-labeled 5' RACE TRB cDNA libraries. cDNA synthesis used the entire amount of extracted RNA, and PCR amplification then used the entire amount of cDNA produced. Libraries were prepared in parallel with an identical number of PCR cycles. The original methods were these. With a minimum of two reads required per UMI, MIGEC and MiXCR pulled out about 50,000 +/- 10,000 unique UMI-labeled TRB cDNA molecules from each library. On average, about 40,000 +/- 10,000 functional in-frame TRB CDR3 nucleotide clonotypes lacking stop codons were found per library. After downsampling to 5000 UMI-labeled TRB molecules per sample, diversity metrics such as normalized Shannon-Wiener and Chao1 were calculated in VDJtools. VDJtools was used to calculate clonotype-size-weighted physicochemical properties of the central five CDR3 residues, namely interaction energy, strength, volume and Kidera factor 4. The reads went through TCRdb reprocessing, and each CDR3 protein sequence gets one entry with no DNA. TCRdb assigned the V and J calls; the authors' analysis was not used. The sample's own table lists under 150,000 distinct CDR3 sequences. Around 0.3% of the sample goes to the ten largest clones.

Overall study results and their limits: CXCR3 expression partially decreased after cryopreservation, so most assays used freshly isolated PBMCs. Compared with CXCR3-negative naive cells, CXCR3-positive naive cells had TRB CDR3s with higher hydrophobicity (lower Kidera factor 4), lower energy, and higher strength and volume indices. Both naive subsets had comparably high repertoire diversity, while memory CD8+ T cells had much lower repertoire diversity. TRBV-TRBJ usage was similar between naive CXCR3-negative and CXCR3-positive cells from the same donor, while memory cells showed distinct patterns. Surface CD5, linked to self-reactivity in mice, was comparable between naive subsets; TCR interaction strength was therefore also inferred from TRB CDR3 physicochemical properties.

Each CD8+ T cell subset was flow-sorted in triplicate, and around 320,000 cells per subset were placed directly into RLT lysis buffer. To exclude memory contaminants, naive CD8+ T cells were stringently defined as CD45RO-CCR7+CD27+CD95-. Peripheral blood mononuclear cells were isolated from buffy coats by standard density gradient centrifugation. A FACSAria III was used to flow-sort naive CD8+ T cells into CXCR3-negative and CXCR3-positive populations. Total RNA was extracted from sorted cells using an RNeasy Mini Kit. Based on the germline V gene, the CDR1 and CDR2 sequences are MRHNA and SNTAGT. Taken from cysteine to phenylalanine, the CDR3 has 11 residues. DNA is not on record.

The sequence was obtained from a human donor in good health. Some clones in this sample may be carry-over from other donors' samples. The sequence links TRBV6-4 to TRBJ2-1. The sequenced material came from naive CXCR3+ CD8+ T cells from blood. The cell subset or site label, read with the paper, signifies: CD45RO-CCR7+CD27+CD95- naive CD8+ T cells expressing CXCR3 (TNR3+). CDR3 region: CASSALNEQFF.